Listed below are T cell receptor beta chains from one sample, sequenced in a study of shared clonotypes between healthy human individuals. Produced via immunoSEQ multiplex PCR; TCRdb's table is partial and in-frame only. In the table there are 2 million to 3 million clones, around nine tenths of which are singletons. Material: naive CD4+ T cells sorted from blood. Receptor source: a man aged 18 to 29 in good health. Both conserved end residues are trimmed from each CDR3. The order of the fields is V gene, J gene, CDR3 length, clone size, CDR3 protein. Size tells how often a clone was seen (once, few, many) or the class of an expanded clone, and some rows leave it out.

>TRBV6-5|TRBJ2-7|9|NA
ASPRTGRWY
>TRBV11-2|TRBJ2-7|14|NA
ASRRIQGALIHEQY
>TRBV7-3|TRBJ2-2|13|once
ASSLPGSGTGELF
>TRBV15|TRBJ1-2|13|NA
ATSRDKGRTTGYT
>TRBV5-1|TRBJ2-5|14|NA
ASSLDGQGTGETQY
>TRBV2|TRBJ1-1|13|NA
ASSGTGFMNTEAF
>TRBV6-1|TRBJ2-1|10|once
ASSLPTLGQF
>TRBV4-1|TRBJ2-3|12|NA
ASSRLVITDTQY
>TRBV23-1|TRBJ2-7|12|once
ASSQRPGSYEQY
>TRBV5-4|TRBJ1-1|13|NA
ASSPSVGAVTEAF
>TRBV7-2|TRBJ2-7|14|NA
ASSLGSSGHYYEQY
>TRBV10-3|TRBJ1-4|12|NA
AISDHGANEKLF
>TRBV5-8|TRBJ1-6|14|NA
ASSPGQGAYNSPLH
>TRBV25-1|TRBJ2-3|13|NA
ASSPPGLSTDTQY
>TRBV2|TRBJ2-3|11|NA
ASLRGYTDTQY
>TRBV2|TRBJ1-6|15|NA
ASNGGRGFSYNSPLH
>TRBV5-1|TRBJ1-5|13|NA
ASSPDGDSNQPQH
>TRBV19|TRBJ1-2|13|NA
ASSTLYGTVYGYT
>TRBV7-2|TRBJ2-7|9|few
ASSSYYEQY
>TRBV6-6|TRBJ2-7|12|NA
ASSYPPETYEQY
>TRBV19|TRBJ1-6|15|NA
ASRSMSVAGGNSPLH
>TRBV5-1|TRBJ1-2|11|NA
ASSLTVNYGYT
>TRBV9|TRBJ1-1|14|NA
ASSPRQGGKNTEAF
>TRBV27|TRBJ2-2|14|NA
ASSRDVPANTGELF
>TRBV10-3|TRBJ2-5|14|NA
AIRRGTSGPGETQY
>TRBV6-1|TRBJ1-4|14|NA
ASSEAWRATNEKLF
>TRBV4-3|TRBJ2-5|17|once
TSSQHLLGLAGEGKTQY
>TRBV19|TRBJ1-2|13|NA
ASSFDRGQSWGYT
>TRBV15|TRBJ2-7|13|NA
ATSRDQGTVYEQY
>TRBV2|TRBJ2-1|12|NA
ASRQDSGNNEQF
>TRBV11-3|TRBJ2-1|15|NA
ASSPPVKAGGNNEQF
>TRBV6-1|TRBJ1-2|11|NA
ASSEPPDRGYT
>TRBV19|TRBJ1-1|12|NA
ASKLLQSRTEAF
>TRBV28|TRBJ2-7|11|NA
ASSLGVWDEQY
>TRBV25-1|TRBJ2-7|12|NA
ASSGGHRPYEQY
>TRBV28|TRBJ1-2|13|NA
ASSSSADGDYGYT
>TRBV6-4|TRBJ2-1|12|NA
ASSRTGTYNEQF